These 22 T cell receptor beta chains share one sample of origin, sequenced in a study of blood T cells in healthy people across ages. A J-beta primer mix and a sample-barcoded 5' primer were used in a second PCR of about 7 to 12 cycles. TCRdb reprocessed the 5' RACE reads with MiXCR, giving one entry per CDR3 protein. This table holds roughly 1 million distinct CDR3 sequences, almost 25% found once. These data were likewise used in another study, on T cells of mothers and their children.

Sequenced: blood. The receptors shown here come from a girl aged 2-9 years in good health.

This clonotype came up a few times. The chain has TRBV20-1 and TRBJ2-3; 7 bases align to TRBD2. V lost 0 bases to trimming and J lost 8 bases; unmatched junction nucleotides: 11. This CDR3 comprises 15 residues. Germline CDR1 DFQATT, CDR2 SNEGSKA (reference sequence). The DNA of the CDR3 is TGCAGTGCTAGAGAAGGAGCGGGGTCGGTAGGTACGCAGTATTTT. Its translation: CSAREGAGSVGTQYF.

This clonotype was detected a few times. The V and J genes are TRBV4-2 and TRBJ1-2; no clear D gene. The CDR3 runs to 11 residues. The V gene lost 3 bases and the J gene lost 8 bases, with 7 bases spanning the gap. The germline V gene has CDR1 LGHNA and CDR2 YNFKEQ. CDR3 nucleotide sequence: TGTGCCAGCAGCCATAATGGCGGCTACACCTTC. Protein: CASSHNGGYTF.

This clonotype has just a few counts. The chain uses TRBV6-6 and TRBJ2-7, with D perhaps matching TRBD1 or TRBD2 (5 bases each). This CDR3 comprises 15 residues. Germline CDR1 is MNHNY and CDR2 is SVGAGI (reference sequence). With 8 bases removed from V and 7 bases from J, the gap between germline ends came to 24 bases. CDR3 amino acids: CASGRRDRRSGEQYF. The CDR3 DNA reads as TGTGCCAGCGGCCGACGGGACCGCAGATCGGGGGAGCAGTACTTC.

This clonotype was detected only a few times. This chain connects TRBV5-1 to TRBJ1-2, with TRBD1 as a possible D gene (5 bases). This CDR3 contains 16 residues. Germline CDR1 reads SGHRS; CDR2 reads YFSETQ. Trimming took off 4 bases at V and 4 bases at J, with 20 bases between the two ends. The CDR3 region has the DNA TGCGCCAGCAGCCCCCCGGACACCCCATCGGGCTATGGCTACACCTTC. As protein: CASSPPDTPSGYGYTF.

This clonotype was found a few times. The chain employs TRBV27 and TRBJ1-4; D is possibly TRBD1 (6 bases). Between the trimmed V and J ends, which lost 6 bases and 7 bases, there was a span of 27 bases. There are 18 residues in the CDR3. Germline-derived CDR1 and CDR2 are MNHEY and SMNVEV (reference sequence). CDR3 DNA sequence: TGTGCCAGCAGCCCGAATTGGGACAAGGTTTTTTGGGCTGAAAAACTGTTTTTT. This encodes CASSPNWDKVFWAEKLFF.

The DNA of the CDR3 is TGCAGCGTTGACCGGGAAGGCACAGATACGCAGTATTTT. Translating gives CSVDREGTDTQYF. V gene TRBV29-1 combines with J gene TRBJ2-3; perhaps TRBD2 as D (5 bases). V was trimmed by 3 bases and J by 1 base, leaving 8 bases between them. Germline CDR1 is SQVTM and CDR2 is ANQGSEA. CDR3 size: 13 residues.

This clonotype has only a few counts. A much larger clone differs from this one at a single base, so this may be a read error. The V call is TRBV12-3 or TRBV12-4, the J call TRBJ1-4; possibly TRBD1 for D (5 bases). CDR3 length: 14 amino acids. The CDR3 sequence is CASSPTATNEKLLF. The CDR3 DNA sequence: TGTGCCAGCAGCCCGACAGCAACTAATGAAAAACTGCTTTTT.

The chain uses TRBV29-1 and TRBJ1-1; D is unclear. The CDR3 has 11 amino acids. V was cut by 8 bases and J by 3 bases, with 10 bases left in between. The germline V gene encodes CDR1 SQVTM and CDR2 ANQGSEA. The CDR3 DNA reads as TGCAGCACCTTAGGGTACACTGAAGCTTTCTTT. This sequence encodes CSTLGYTEAFF. Full variable domain (outside the CDR3, taken from reference TRBV29-1 and TRBJ1-1): SAVISQKPSRDICQRGTSLTIQCQVDSQVTMMFWYRQQPGQSLTLIATANQGSEATYESGFVIDKFPISRPNLTFSTLTVSNMSPEDSSIYLCSTLGYTEAFFGQGTRLTVV.

The chain uses TRBV2 and TRBJ1-2; D unresolved. CDR1 is SNHLY and CDR2 is FYNNEI in the germline V gene. V shed 7 bases and J shed 7 bases, with 13 bases lying between them. This CDR3 spans 12 amino acids. As DNA, the CDR3 is TGTGCCAGCAAGGAGGAGCGGGTTGGCTACACCTTC. It specifies CASKEERVGYTF.

The chain employs TRBV7-9 and TRBJ2-7, with D unresolved. Germline-derived CDR1 and CDR2 are SEHNR and FQNEAQ (reference sequence). Trimming stripped 5 bases from V and 2 bases from J, with 13 bases between. This CDR3 has 14 amino acids. DNA for the CDR3: TGTGCCAGCAGCCGGACCCTGGGCCCCTACGAGCAGTACTTC. Amino acids: CASSRTLGPYEQYF.

This sequence joins TRBV9 and TRBJ1-1; D remains ambiguous. The germline V and J ends were trimmed by 0 bases and 3 bases, with 9 bases remaining between them. This CDR3 is built from 14 residues. CDR1 and CDR2 from the germline V gene are SGDLS and YYNGEE. CDR3 nucleotide sequence: TGTGCCAGCAGCGTAGTCGAGGGATACACTGAAGCTTTCTTT. Residues: CASSVVEGYTEAFF.

The chain joins TRBV5-1 to TRBJ2-3; 8 nucleotides line up with TRBD1. Losses at the gene ends were 1 base for V and 2 bases for J; bases not matched to a gene: 3. Germline loops: CDR1 SGHRS, CDR2 YFSETQ. The CDR3 runs to 15 residues. This CDR3 reads CASSLKGQVTDTQYF. Written as DNA, the CDR3 is TGCGCCAGCAGCTTGAAGGGACAGGTCACAGATACGCAGTATTTT. Supplemented by reference TRBV5-1 and TRBJ2-3, the full variable domain reads KAGVTQTPRYLIKTRGQQVTLSCSPISGHRSVSWYQQTPGQGLQFLFEYFSETQRNKGNFPGRFSGRQFSNSRSEMNVSTLELGDSALYLCASSLKGQVTDTQYFGPGTRLTVL.

The genes are TRBV14 and TRBJ2-1; no clear D gene. V was clipped by 4 bases and J by 4 bases, with 11 bases between them. The CDR3 covers 14 residues. The germline V gene has CDR1 SGHDN and CDR2 FVKESK. DNA for the CDR3: TGTGCCAGCAGCCCCCTCGTCTTTTACAATGAGCAGTTCTTC. As protein: CASSPLVFYNEQFF. Variable domain in full (rest from reference TRBV14 and TRBJ2-1): EAGVTQFPSHSVIEKGQTVTLRCDPISGHDNLYWYRRVMGKEIKFLLHFVKESKQDESGMPNNRFLAERTGGTYSTLKVQPAELEDSGVYFCASSPLVFYNEQFFGPGTRLTVL.

Of note for this clonotype: One end of the junction is discordant with germline, which a read error may explain. V and J are TRBV5-1 and TRBJ2-2; weak D call: TRBD2 (6 bases). This CDR3 is built from 14 residues. The germline V gene has CDR1 SGHRS and CDR2 YFSETQ. The CDR3 here is CASTLRGNTGELFF. The CDR3 DNA follows: TGCGCCAGCACCTTGCGGGGGAACACCGGGGAGCTGTTTTTT.

The rearrangement uses TRBV9 and TRBJ2-3; 7 bases line up with TRBD1. J gave up 5 bases and V 3 bases, and 9 bases lay outside the gene matches. Looked up from germline, CDR1 is SGDLS and CDR2 is YYNGEE. There are 15 residues in the CDR3. For the CDR3, the DNA is TGTGCCAGCAGCGCCAGACAGGGCGTTGGAGATACGCAGTATTTT. It yields the protein CASSARQGVGDTQYF.

This clonotype was found many times. V and J are TRBV4-1 and TRBJ1-4; D gene uncertain. V was clipped by 1 base and J by 1 base, with 7 bases between them. Per germline, CDR1 MGHRA and CDR2 YSYEKL. The CDR3 length is 15 residues. The CDR3 protein is CASSQVSGTNEKLFF. Here the CDR3 DNA reads TGCGCCAGCAGCCAAGTATCCGGAACTAATGAAAAACTGTTTTTT.

In its sample, this clonotype was seen a few times. This chain links TRBV19 with TRBJ1-4; TRBD1 might be the D (5 bases). This CDR3 region has 12 residues. Germline V lookup: CDR1 LNHDA, CDR2 SQIVND (reference sequence). The V end was cut by 6 bases, the J end by 8 bases, with 10 bases between. CDR3 in amino acids: CASRSREEKLFF. CDR3 nucleotide sequence: TGTGCCAGTAGGTCCAGGGAGGAAAAACTGTTTTTT.

This clonotype occurred a few times. The chain has TRBV9 and TRBJ2-7, with 10 bases lining up with TRBD1. V shed 0 bases, J shed 2 bases, and the junction held 14 bases outside the gene matches. CDR1 is SGDLS, CDR2 YYNGEE, per germline. CDR3 length: 19 amino acids. The CDR3 spells CASSVAGQGTFSDAYEQYF. CDR3 sequence (DNA): TGTGCCAGCAGCGTAGCGGGACAGGGGACCTTCAGCGATGCCTACGAGCAGTACTTC.

This clonotype was picked up a small number of times. The chain is built from TRBV3-1 and TRBJ1-5; 7 bases align to TRBD1. V was clipped by 1 base and J by 11 bases; unmatched bases: 5. The germline V gene encodes CDR1 LGHDT and CDR2 YNNKEL (reference sequence). The CDR3 has 13 amino acids. CDR3 sequence: CASSQGDSRTQHF. CDR3 sequence (DNA): TGTGCCAGCAGCCAAGGGGACAGTCGGACCCAGCATTTT.

The V gene is TRBV5-1, the J gene TRBJ2-5; 9 nucleotides match TRBD1. Matching the DNA end better, TRBJ2-7 makes the J call doubtful. Germline-derived CDR1 and CDR2 are SGHRS and YFSETQ. The CDR3 totals 14 residues. The CDR3 region is CASSNRDRDHEQYF. CDR3 bases: TGCGCCAGCAGCAACCGGGACAGGGATCACGAGCAGTACTTC.

This clonotype was recorded a few times. Sequence at one end of the junction differs from germline and may be a read error. J is TRBJ2-2 and V is TRBV27, with D possibly TRBD2 on 7 matching bases. The CDR3 runs to 15 residues. Germline values: CDR1 MNHEY, CDR2 SMNVEV (reference sequence). The CDR3 sequence: CASSLEGGDTGEPFF. For the CDR3, the DNA is TGTGCCAGCAGTTTAGAGGGGGGGGACACCGGGGAGCCGTTTTTT.

CDR3 coding DNA: TGCGCCAGCTCCGGGACAGGGGCTTGGGAGACCCAGTACTTC. It encodes CASSGTGAWETQYF. The J gene is TRBJ2-5, the V gene TRBV5-1, with 10 bases lining up with TRBD1. CDR3 length: 14 residues. Trimming removed 7 bases from V and 5 bases from J; junction bases left unmatched: 8. Germline V gene sequence: CDR1 SGHRS, CDR2 YFSETQ.